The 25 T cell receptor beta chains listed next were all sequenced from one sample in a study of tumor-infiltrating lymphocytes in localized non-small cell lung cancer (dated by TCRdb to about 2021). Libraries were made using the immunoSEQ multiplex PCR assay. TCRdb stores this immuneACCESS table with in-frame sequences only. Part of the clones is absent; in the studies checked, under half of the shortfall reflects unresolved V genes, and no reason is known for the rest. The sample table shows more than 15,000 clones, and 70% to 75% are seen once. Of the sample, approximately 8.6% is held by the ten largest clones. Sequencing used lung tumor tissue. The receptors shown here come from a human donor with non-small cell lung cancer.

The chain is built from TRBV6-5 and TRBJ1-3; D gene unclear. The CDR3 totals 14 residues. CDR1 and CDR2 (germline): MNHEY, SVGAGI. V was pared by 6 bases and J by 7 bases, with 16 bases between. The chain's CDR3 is CASRTPRDSNTIYF. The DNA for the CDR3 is TGTGCCAGCAGAACGCCGCGGGATTCTAACACCATATATTTT.

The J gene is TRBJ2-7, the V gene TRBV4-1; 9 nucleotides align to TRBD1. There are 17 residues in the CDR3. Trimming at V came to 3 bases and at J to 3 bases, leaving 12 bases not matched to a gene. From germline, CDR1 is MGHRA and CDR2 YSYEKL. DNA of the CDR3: TGCGCCAGCAGCCAGGGAGCCGGGACAGGGCCCCTCTACGAGCAGTACTTC. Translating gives CASSQGAGTGPLYEQYF.

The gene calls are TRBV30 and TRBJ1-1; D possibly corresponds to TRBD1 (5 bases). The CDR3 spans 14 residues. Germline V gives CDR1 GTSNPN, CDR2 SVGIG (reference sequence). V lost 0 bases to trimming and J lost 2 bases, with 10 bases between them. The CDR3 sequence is CAWSVIGTNTEAFF. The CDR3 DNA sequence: TGTGCCTGGAGTGTCATAGGGACCAACACTGAAGCTTTCTTT.

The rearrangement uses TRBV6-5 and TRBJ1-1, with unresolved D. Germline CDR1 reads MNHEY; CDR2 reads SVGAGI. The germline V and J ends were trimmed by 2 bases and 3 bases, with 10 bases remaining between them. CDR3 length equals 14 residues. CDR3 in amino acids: CASSYGIGDTEAFF. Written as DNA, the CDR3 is TGTGCCAGCAGTTACGGTATCGGGGACACTGAAGCTTTCTTT.

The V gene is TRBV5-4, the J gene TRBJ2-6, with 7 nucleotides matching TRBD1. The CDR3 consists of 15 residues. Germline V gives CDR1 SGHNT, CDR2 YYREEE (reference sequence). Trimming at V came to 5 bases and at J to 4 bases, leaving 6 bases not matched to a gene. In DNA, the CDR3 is TGTGCCAGCAGGTTTGACAGGGTAGGGGCCAACGTCCTGACTTTC. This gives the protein CASRFDRVGANVLTF.

CDR3 coding DNA: TGTGCCAGCAGTTCCATACAGGGGGTGTCTGAAGCTTTCTTT. This translates into CASSSIQGVSEAFF. The V and J genes are TRBV27 and TRBJ1-1, with TRBD1 identical over 8 bases. Germline lookup yields CDR1 MNHEY and CDR2 SMNVEV (reference sequence). V gave up 4 bases and J gave up 6 bases; unmatched junction bases: 7. CDR3 length: 14 amino acids.

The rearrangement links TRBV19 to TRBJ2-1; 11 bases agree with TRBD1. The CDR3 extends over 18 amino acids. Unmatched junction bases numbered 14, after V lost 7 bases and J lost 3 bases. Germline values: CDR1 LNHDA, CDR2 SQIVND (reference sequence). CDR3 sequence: CASTLDRGQLGLYNEQFF. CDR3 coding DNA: TGTGCCAGTACCTTGGACAGGGGGCAGCTAGGCCTCTACAATGAGCAGTTCTTC.

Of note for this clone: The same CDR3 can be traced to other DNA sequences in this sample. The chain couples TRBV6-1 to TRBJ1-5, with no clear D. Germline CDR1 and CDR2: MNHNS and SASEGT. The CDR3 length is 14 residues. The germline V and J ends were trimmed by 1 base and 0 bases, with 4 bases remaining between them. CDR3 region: CASSEGYSNQPQHF. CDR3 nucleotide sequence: TGTGCCAGCAGTGAAGGTTATAGCAATCAGCCCCAGCATTTT.

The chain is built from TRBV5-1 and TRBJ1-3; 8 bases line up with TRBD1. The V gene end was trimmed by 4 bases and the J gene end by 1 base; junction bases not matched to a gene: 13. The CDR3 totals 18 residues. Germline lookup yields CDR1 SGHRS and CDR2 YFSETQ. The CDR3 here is CASSLNPSGTGSGNTIYF. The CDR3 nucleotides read TGCGCCAGCAGCCTGAACCCGTCCGGGACAGGATCTGGAAACACCATATATTTT.

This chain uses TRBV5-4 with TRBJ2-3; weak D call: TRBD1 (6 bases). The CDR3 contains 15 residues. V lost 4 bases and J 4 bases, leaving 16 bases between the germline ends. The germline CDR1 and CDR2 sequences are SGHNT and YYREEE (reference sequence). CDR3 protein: CASSPSQGWSDTQYF. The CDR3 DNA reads TGTGCCAGCAGCCCGTCACAGGGCTGGTCAGATACGCAGTATTTT.

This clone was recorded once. CDR3 nucleotides: TGTGCCAGCAGTGATACTAGCGGAACAGTTATCGAGCAGTACTTC. This gives the protein CASSDTSGTVIEQYF. The gene calls are TRBV28 and TRBJ2-7, with 8 bases matching TRBD2. The germline V gene encodes CDR1 MDHEN and CDR2 SYDVKM. V lost 5 bases to trimming and J lost 6 bases; unmatched junction nucleotides: 12. The CDR3 is 15 residues long.

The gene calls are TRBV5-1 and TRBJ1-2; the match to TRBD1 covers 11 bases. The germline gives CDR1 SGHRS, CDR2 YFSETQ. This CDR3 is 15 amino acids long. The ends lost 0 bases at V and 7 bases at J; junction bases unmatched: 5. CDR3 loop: CASSLGTGTGGGYTF. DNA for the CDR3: TGCGCCAGCAGCTTGGGTACCGGGACAGGGGGTGGCTACACCTTC.

The CDR3 here is CASSLAAQETQYF. The DNA for the CDR3 is TGTGCCAGCAGTTTAGCGGCCCAAGAGACCCAGTACTTC. The chain links TRBV5-4 to TRBJ2-5, with D possibly being TRBD2 (6 bases). Trimming removed 5 bases at V and 1 base at J, with 9 bases between. Germline assignment: CDR1 SGHNT and CDR2 YYREEE (reference sequence). The CDR3 contains 13 residues.

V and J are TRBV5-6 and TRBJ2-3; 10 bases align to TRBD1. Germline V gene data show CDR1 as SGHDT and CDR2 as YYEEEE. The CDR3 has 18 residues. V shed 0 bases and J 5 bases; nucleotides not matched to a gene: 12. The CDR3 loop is CASSLGPHPTGGRDTQYF. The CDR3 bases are TGTGCCAGCAGCTTGGGTCCCCACCCGACAGGGGGCCGAGATACGCAGTATTTT. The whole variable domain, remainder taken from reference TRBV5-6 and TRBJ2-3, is DAGVTQSPTHLIKTRGQQVTLRCSPKSGHDTVSWYQQALGQGPQFIFQYYEEEERQRGNFPDRFSGHQFPNYSSELNVNALLLGDSALYLCASSLGPHPTGGRDTQYFGPGTRLTVL.

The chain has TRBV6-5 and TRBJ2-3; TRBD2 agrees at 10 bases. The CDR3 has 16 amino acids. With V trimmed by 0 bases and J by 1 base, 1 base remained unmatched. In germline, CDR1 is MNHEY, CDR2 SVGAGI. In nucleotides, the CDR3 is TGTGCCAGCAGTTACTCCGGGACTAGCGGCACAGATACGCAGTATTTT. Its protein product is CASSYSGTSGTDTQYF.

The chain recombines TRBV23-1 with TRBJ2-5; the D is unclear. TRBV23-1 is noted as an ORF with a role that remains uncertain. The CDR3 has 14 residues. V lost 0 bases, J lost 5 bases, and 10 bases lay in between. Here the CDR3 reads CASSQSRVKETQYF. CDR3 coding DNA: TGCGCCAGCAGTCAATCGCGAGTGAAGGAGACCCAGTACTTC.

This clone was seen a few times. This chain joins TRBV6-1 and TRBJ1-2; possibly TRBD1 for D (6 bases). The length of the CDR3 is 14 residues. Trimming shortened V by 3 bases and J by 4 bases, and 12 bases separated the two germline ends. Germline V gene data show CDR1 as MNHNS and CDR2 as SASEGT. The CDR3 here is CASSDGGASYGYTF. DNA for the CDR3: TGTGCCAGCAGTGACGGGGGGGCGTCCTATGGCTACACCTTC.

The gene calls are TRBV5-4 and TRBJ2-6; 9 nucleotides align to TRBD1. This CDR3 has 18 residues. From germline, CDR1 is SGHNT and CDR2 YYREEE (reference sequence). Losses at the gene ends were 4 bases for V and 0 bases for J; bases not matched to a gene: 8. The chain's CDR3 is CASSGKQGAVSGANVLTF. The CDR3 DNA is TGTGCCAGCAGCGGGAAACAGGGGGCTGTCTCTGGGGCCAACGTCCTGACTTTC.

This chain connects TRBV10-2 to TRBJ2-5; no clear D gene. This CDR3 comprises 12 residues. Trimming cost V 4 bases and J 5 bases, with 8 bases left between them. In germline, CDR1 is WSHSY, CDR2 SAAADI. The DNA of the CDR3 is TGCGCCAGCAGTGCGGTTGTGGAGACCCAGTACTTC. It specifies CASSAVVETQYF.

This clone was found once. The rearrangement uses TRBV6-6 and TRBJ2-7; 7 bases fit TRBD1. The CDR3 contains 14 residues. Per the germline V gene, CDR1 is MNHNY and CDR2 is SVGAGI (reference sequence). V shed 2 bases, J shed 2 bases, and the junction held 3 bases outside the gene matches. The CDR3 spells CASSYMQGAYEQYF. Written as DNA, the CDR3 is TGTGCCAGCAGTTACATGCAGGGGGCCTACGAGCAGTACTTC.

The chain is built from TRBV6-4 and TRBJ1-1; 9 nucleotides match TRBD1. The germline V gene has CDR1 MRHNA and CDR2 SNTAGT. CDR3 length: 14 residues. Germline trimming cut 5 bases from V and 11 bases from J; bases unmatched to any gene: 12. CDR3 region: CASSPTPGQGIAFF. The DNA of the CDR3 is TGTGCCAGCAGTCCAACCCCGGGACAGGGAATCGCTTTCTTT.

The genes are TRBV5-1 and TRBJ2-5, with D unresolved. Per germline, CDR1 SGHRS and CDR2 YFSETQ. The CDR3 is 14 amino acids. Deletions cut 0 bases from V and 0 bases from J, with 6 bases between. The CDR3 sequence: CASSLGSYQETQYF. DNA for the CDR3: TGCGCCAGCAGCTTGGGGAGCTACCAAGAGACCCAGTACTTC.

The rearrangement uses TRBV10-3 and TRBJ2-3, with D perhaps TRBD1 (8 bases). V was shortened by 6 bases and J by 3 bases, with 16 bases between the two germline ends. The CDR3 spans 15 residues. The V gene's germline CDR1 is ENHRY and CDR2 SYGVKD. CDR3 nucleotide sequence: TGTGCCATCAGCCGACAGGGGAGGGGAACAGATACGCAGTATTTT. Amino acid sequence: CAISRQGRGTDTQYF.

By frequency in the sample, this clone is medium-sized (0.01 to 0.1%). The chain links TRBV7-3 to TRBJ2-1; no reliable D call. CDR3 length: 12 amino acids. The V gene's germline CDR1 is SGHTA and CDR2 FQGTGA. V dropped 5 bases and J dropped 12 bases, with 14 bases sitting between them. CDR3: CASSGVGFGQFF. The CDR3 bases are TGTGCCAGCAGCGGGGTTGGATTCGGGCAGTTCTTC.

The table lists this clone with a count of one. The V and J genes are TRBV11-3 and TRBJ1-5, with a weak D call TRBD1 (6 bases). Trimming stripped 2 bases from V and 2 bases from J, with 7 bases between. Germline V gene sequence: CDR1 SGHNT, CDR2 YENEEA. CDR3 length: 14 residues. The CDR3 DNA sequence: TGTGCCAGCAGCTTATCAGGGGGCAATCAGCCCCAGCATTTT. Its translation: CASSLSGGNQPQHF.